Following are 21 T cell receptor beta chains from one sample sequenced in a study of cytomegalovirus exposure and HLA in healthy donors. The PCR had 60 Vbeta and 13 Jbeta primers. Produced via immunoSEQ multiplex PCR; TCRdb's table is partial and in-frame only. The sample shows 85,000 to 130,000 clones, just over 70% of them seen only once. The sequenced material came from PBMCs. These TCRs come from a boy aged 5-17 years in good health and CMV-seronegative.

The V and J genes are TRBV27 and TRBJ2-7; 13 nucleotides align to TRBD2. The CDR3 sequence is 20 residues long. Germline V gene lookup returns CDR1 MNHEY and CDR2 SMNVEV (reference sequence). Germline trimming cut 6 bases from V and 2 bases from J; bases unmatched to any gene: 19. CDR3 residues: CASSTHPGTSGTIWTYEQYF. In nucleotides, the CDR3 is TGTGCCAGCAGCACCCACCCCGGGACTAGCGGGACCATTTGGACCTACGAGCAGTACTTC.

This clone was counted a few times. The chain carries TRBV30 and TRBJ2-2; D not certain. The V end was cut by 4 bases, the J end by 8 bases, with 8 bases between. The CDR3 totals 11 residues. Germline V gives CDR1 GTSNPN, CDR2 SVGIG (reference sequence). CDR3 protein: CAWTLEGELFF. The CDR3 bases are TGTGCCTGGACTCTAGAGGGGGAGCTGTTTTTT.

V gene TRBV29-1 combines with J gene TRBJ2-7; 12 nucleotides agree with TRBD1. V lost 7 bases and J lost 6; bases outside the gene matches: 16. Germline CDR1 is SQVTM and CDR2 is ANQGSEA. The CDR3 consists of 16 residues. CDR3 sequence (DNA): TGCAGCGCTCTTAATGTACCGGGACAGGGGGCTGGCGAGCAGTACTTC. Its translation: CSALNVPGQGAGEQYF.

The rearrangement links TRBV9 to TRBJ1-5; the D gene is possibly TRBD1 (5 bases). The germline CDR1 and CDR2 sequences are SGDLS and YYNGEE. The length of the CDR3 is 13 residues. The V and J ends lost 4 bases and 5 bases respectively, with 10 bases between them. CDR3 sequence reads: CASSLDIDQPQHF. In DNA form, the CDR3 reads TGTGCCAGCAGCTTGGACATAGATCAGCCCCAGCATTTT.

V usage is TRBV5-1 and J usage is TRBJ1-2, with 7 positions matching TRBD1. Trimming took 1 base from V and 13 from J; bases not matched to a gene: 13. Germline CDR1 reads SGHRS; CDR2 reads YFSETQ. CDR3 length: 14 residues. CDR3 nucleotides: TGCGCCAGCAGCTTGTTTAGGGACAGTCTGGCGCTCACCTTC. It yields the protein CASSLFRDSLALTF. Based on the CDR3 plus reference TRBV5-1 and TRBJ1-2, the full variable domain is KAGVTQTPRYLIKTRGQQVTLSCSPISGHRSVSWYQQTPGQGLQFLFEYFSETQRNKGNFPGRFSGRQFSNSRSEMNVSTLELGDSALYLCASSLFRDSLALTFGSGTRLTVV.

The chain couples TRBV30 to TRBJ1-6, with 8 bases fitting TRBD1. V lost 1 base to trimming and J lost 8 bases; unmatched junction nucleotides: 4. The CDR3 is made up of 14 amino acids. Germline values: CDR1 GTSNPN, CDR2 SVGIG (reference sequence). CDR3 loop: CAWSAGQVYSPLHF. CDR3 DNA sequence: TGTGCCTGGAGTGCGGGACAGGTTTATTCACCCCTCCACTTT.

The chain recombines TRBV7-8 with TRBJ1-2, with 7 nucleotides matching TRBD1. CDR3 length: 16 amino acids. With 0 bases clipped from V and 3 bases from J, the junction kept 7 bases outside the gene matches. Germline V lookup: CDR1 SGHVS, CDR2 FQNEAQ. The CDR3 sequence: CASSLASGQDYYGYTF. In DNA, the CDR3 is TGTGCCAGCAGCTTAGCCTCAGGACAGGATTACTATGGCTACACCTTC.

CDR3 DNA sequence: TGTGCCAGCCCCACCGCAGATTCTGCAGGAAGGGGCTACACCTTC. It codes for CASPTADSAGRGYTF. The chain employs TRBV2 and TRBJ1-2; D is unresolved. The V end lost 8 bases, the J end lost 8 bases, and 24 bases lay between the germline ends. The V gene's germline CDR1 is SNHLY and CDR2 FYNNEI. The CDR3 covers 15 residues.

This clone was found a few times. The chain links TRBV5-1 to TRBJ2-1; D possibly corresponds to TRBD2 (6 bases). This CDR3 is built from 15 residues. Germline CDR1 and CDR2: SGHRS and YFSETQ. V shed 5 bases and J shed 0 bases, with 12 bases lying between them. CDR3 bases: TGCGCCAGCAGAGGTCGGCGGGACTCCTACAATGAGCAGTTCTTC. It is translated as CASRGRRDSYNEQFF.

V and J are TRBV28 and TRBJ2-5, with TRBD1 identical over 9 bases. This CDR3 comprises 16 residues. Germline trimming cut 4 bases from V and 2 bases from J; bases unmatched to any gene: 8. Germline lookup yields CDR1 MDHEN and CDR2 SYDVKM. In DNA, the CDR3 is TGTGCCAGCAGTTGGTACAGGGGGCGGGGGCAAGAGACCCAGTACTTC. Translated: CASSWYRGRGQETQYF. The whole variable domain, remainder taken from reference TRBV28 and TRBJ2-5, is DVKVTQSSRYLVKRTGEKVFLECVQDMDHENMFWYRQDPGLGLRLIYFSYDVKMKEKGDIPEGYSVSREKKERFSLILESASTNQTSMYLCASSWYRGRGQETQYFGPGTRLLVL.

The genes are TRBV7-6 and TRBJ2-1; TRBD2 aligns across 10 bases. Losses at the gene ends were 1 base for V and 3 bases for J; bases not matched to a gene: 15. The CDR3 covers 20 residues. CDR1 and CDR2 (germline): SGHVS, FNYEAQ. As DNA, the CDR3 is TGTGCCAGCAGCTTAGAGACAGGACTAGCGGCCCAGATGGGCTACAATGAGCAGTTCTTC. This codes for CASSLETGLAAQMGYNEQFF. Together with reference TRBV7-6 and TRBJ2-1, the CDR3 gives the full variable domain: GAGVSQSPRYKVTKRGQDVALRCDPISGHVSLYWYRQALGQGPEFLTYFNYEAQQDKSGLPNDRFSAERPEGSISTLTIQRTEQRDSAMYRCASSLETGLAAQMGYNEQFFGPGTRLTVL.

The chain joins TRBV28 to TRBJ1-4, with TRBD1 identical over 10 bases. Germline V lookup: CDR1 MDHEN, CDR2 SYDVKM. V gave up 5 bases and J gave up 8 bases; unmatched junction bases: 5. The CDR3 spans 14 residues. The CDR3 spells CASSRQGAGEKLFF. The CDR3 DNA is TGTGCCAGCAGTAGACAGGGGGCAGGGGAAAAACTGTTTTTT.

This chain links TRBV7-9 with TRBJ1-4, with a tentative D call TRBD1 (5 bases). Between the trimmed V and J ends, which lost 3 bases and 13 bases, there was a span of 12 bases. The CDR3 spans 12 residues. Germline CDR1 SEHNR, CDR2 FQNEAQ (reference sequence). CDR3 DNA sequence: TGTGCCAGCAGCTTCTCAGGGATGATACTGTTTTTT. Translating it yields CASSFSGMILFF.

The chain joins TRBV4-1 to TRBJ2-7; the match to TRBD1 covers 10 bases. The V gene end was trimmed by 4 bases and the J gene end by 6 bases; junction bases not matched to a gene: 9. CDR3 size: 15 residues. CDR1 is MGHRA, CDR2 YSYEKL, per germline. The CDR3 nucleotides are TGCGCCAGCAGCCCGGGACAGGGGATCGCGTCCGAGCAGTACTTC. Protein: CASSPGQGIASEQYF.

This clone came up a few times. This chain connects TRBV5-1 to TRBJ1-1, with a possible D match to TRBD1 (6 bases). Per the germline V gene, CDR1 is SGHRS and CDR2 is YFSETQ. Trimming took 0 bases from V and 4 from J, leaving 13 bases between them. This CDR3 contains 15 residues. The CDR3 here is CASSLAGTKGTEAFF. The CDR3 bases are TGCGCCAGCAGCTTGGCCGGGACAAAGGGCACTGAAGCTTTCTTT.

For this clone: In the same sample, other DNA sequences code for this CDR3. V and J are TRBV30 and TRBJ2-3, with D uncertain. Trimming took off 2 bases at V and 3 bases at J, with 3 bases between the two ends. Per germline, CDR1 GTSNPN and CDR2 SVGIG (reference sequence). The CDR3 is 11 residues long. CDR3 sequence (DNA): TGTGCCTGGAGTCTGACAGATACGCAGTATTTT. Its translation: CAWSLTDTQYF. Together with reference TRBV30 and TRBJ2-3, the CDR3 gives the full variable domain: SQTIHQWPATLVQPVGSPLSLECTVEGTSNPNLYWYRQAAGRGLQLLFYSVGIGQISSEVPQNLSASRPQDRQFILSSKKLLLSDSGFYLCAWSLTDTQYFGPGTRLTVL.

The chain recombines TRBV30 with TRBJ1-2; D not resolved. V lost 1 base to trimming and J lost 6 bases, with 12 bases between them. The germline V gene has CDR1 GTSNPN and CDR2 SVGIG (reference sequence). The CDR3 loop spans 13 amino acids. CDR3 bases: TGTGCCTGGAGTGAGTTTACACCAGATGGCTACACCTTC. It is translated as CAWSEFTPDGYTF. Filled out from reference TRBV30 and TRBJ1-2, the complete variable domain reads SQTIHQWPATLVQPVGSPLSLECTVEGTSNPNLYWYRQAAGRGLQLLFYSVGIGQISSEVPQNLSASRPQDRQFILSSKKLLLSDSGFYLCAWSEFTPDGYTFGSGTRLTVV.

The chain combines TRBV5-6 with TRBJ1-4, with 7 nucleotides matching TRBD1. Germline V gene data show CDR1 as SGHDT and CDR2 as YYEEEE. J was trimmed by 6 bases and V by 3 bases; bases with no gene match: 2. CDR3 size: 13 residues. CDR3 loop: CASSSRGYEKLFF. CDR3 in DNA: TGTGCCAGCAGCTCCAGGGGGTATGAAAAACTGTTTTTT.

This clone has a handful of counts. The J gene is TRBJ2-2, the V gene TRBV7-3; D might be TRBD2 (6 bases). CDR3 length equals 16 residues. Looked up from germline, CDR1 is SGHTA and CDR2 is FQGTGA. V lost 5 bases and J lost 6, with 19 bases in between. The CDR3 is CASSPRSGSKPGELFF. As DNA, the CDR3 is TGTGCCAGCAGCCCTCGTAGCGGTTCCAAGCCCGGGGAGCTGTTTTTT.

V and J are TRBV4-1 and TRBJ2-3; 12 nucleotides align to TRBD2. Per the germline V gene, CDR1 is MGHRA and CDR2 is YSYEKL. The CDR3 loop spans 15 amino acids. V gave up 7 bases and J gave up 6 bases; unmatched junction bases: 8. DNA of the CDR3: TGCGCCAGCAACAAAGCTAGCGGGAGGGAGGATACGCAGTATTTT. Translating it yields CASNKASGREDTQYF.

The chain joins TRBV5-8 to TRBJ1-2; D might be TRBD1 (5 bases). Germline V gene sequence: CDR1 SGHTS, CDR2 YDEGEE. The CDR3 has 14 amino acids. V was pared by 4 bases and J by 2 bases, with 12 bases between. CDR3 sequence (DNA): TGTGCCAGCAGCCGCAGGGAAGGGAACTATGGCTACACCTTC. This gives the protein CASSRREGNYGYTF.